What follows describes a single T cell receptor beta chain. This sample is part of a study of blood T cell repertoires in COVID-19. The table came from immunoSEQ multiplex PCR; TCRdb's copy has only in-frame clones and leaves some out. This sample has about 170,000 clones; 87% occur once, and the top ten carry 7% to 7.5%. The age range of participants was about 18 to 100 years, with residence in about two dozen US areas. Sample: PBMCs or T cells enriched from blood (not recorded which). The sequence was obtained from a woman in her forties or fifties who had recovered from COVID-19.

This chain's CDR3 is CASSETYGGNQPQHF. The CDR3 coding sequence is TGTGCCAGCAGTGAAACCTATGGTGGCAATCAGCCCCAGCATTTT. The chain uses TRBV2 and TRBJ1-5; D is undetermined. Trimming left V 2 bases short and J 2 bases short, with 10 bases between. This CDR3 is built from 15 residues. Germline V CDR1 and CDR2: SNHLY, FYNNEI.